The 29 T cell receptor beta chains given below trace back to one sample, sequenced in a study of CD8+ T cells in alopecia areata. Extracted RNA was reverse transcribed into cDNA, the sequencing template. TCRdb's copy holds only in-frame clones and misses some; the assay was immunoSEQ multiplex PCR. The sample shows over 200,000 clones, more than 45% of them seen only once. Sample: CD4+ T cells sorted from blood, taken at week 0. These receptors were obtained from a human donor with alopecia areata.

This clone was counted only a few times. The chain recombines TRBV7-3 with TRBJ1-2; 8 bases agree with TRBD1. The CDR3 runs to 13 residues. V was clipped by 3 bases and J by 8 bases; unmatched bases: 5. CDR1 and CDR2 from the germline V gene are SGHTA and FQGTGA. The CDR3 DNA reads TGTGCCAGCAGCTTTGACAGGGGAGGAGGCTACACCTTC. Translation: CASSFDRGGGYTF. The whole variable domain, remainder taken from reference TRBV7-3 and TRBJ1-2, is GAGVSQTPSNKVTEKGKYVELRCDPISGHTALYWYRQSLGQGPEFLIYFQGTGAADDSGLPNDRFFAVRPEGSVSTLKIQRTERGDSAVYLCASSFDRGGGYTFGSGTRLTVV.

CDR3 DNA: TGTGCCAGCGGGCTGAACTATGGCTACACCTTC. Translating gives CASGLNYGYTF. The chain has TRBV2 and TRBJ1-2; no clear D. The germline CDR1 and CDR2 sequences are SNHLY and FYNNEI. This CDR3 is built from 11 residues. The V gene lost 8 bases and the J gene lost 2 bases, with 6 bases spanning the gap. Variable domain in full (rest from reference TRBV2 and TRBJ1-2): EPEVTQTPSHQVTQMGQEVILRCVPISNHLYFYWYRQILGQKVEFLVSFYNNEISEKSEIFDDQFSVERPDGSNFTLKIRSTKLEDSAMYFCASGLNYGYTFGSGTRLTVV.

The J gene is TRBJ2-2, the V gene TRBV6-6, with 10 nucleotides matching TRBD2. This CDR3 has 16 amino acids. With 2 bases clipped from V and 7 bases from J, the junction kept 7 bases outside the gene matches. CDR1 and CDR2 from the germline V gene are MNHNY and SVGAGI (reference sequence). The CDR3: CASSYTLAGAVGELFF. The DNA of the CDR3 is TGTGCCAGCAGTTACACTCTAGCGGGAGCGGTCGGGGAGCTGTTTTTT.

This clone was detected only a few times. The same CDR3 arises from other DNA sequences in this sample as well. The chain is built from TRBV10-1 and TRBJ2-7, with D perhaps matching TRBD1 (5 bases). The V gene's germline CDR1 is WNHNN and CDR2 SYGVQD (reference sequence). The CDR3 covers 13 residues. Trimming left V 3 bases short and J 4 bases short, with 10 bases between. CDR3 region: CASSDSQGYEQYF. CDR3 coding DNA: TGCGCCAGCAGTGATAGCCAGGGTTACGAGCAGTACTTC.

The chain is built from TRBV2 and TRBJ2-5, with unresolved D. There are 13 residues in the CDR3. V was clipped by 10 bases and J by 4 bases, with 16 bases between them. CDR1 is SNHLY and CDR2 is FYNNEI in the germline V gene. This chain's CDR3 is CATLDVSRETQYF. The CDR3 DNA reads TGTGCCACCCTGGACGTTTCGAGAGAGACCCAGTACTTC.

Here the CDR3 reads CASSSPKSGANVLTF. The DNA of the CDR3 is TGTGCCAGCTCCTCGCCTAAGTCTGGGGCCAACGTCCTGACTTTC. The rearrangement joins TRBV18 to TRBJ2-6; D is unclear. Trimming removed 6 bases at V and 1 base at J, with 10 bases between. The CDR3 contains 15 residues. The germline V gene encodes CDR1 KGHSH and CDR2 LQKENI.

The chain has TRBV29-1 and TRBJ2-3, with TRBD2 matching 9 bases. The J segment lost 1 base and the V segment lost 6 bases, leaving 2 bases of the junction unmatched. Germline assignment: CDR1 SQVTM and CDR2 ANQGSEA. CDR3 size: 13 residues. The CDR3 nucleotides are TGCAGCGTGTTAGCGGGAGGCACAGATACGCAGTATTTT. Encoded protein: CSVLAGGTDTQYF.

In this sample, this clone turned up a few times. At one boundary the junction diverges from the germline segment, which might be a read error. CDR3 DNA: TGTGCCAGCTGTTACGGCCGAGATCAGCCCCAGCATTTT. Encoded protein: CASCYGRDQPQHF. This chain joins TRBV6-6 and TRBJ1-5; no firm D call. The CDR3 covers 13 residues. Germline CDR1 reads MNHNY; CDR2 reads SVGAGI (reference sequence).

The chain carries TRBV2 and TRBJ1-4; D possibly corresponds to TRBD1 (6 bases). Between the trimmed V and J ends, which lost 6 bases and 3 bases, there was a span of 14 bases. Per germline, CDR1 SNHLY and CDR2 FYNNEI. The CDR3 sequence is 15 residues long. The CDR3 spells CASSRGGAANEKLFF. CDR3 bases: TGTGCCAGCAGCCGAGGGGGGGCAGCTAATGAAAAACTGTTTTTT.

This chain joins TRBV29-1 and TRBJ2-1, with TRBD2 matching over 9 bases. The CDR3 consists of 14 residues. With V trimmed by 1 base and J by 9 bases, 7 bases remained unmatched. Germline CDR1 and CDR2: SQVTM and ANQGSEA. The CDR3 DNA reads TGCAGCGTTGAAGGGCTAGCGGGATTAGGTGAGCAGTTCTTC. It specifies CSVEGLAGLGEQFF.

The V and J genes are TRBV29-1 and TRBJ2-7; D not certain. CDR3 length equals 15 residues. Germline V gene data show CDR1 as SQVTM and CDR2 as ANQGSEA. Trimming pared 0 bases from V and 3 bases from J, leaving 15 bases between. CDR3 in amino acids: CSVEDPGEGFYEQYF. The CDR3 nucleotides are TGCAGCGTTGAAGATCCGGGTGAAGGCTTCTACGAGCAGTACTTC.

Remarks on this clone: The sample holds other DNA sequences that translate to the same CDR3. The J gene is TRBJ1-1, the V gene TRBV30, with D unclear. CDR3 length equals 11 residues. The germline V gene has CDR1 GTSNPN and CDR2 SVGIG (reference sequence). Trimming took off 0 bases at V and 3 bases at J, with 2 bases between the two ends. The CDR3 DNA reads TGTGCCTGGAGTGTATACACTGAAGCTTTCTTT. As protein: CAWSVYTEAFF. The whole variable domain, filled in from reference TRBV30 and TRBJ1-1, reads SQTIHQWPATLVQPVGSPLSLECTVEGTSNPNLYWYRQAAGRGLQLLFYSVGIGQISSEVPQNLSASRPQDRQFILSSKKLLLSDSGFYLCAWSVYTEAFFGQGTRLTVV.

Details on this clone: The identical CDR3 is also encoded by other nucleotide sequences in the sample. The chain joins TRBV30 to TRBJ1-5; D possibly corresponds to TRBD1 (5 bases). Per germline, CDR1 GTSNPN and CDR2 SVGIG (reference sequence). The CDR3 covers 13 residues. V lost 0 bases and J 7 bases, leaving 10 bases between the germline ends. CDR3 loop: CAWSVQGGQPQHF. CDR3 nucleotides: TGTGCCTGGAGTGTCCAGGGAGGCCAGCCCCAGCATTTT.

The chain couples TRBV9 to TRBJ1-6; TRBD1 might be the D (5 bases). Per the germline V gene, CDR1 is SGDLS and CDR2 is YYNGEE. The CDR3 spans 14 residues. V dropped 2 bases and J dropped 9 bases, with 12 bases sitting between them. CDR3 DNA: TGTGCCAGCAGCGTCGGCCCAACAGGTTCACCCCTCCACTTT. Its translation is CASSVGPTGSPLHF.

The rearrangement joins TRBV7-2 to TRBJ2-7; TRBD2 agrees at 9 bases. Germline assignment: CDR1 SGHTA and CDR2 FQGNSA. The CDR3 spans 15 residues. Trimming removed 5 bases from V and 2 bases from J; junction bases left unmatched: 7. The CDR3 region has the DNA TGTGCCAGCAGCCGTGGGACTAGCAGAACCTACGAGCAGTACTTC. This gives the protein CASSRGTSRTYEQYF.

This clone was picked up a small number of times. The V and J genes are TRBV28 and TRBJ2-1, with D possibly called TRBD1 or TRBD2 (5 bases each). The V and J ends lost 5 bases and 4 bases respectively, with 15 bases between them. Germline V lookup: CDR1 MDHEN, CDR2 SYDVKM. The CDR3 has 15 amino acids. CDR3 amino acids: CASSSPGTAYNEQFF. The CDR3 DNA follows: TGTGCCAGCAGTAGCCCCGGGACGGCATACAATGAGCAGTTCTTC.

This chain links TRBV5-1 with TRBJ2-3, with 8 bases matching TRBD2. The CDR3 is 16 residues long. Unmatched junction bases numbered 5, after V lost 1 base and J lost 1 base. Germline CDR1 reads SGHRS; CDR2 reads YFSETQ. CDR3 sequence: CASSLSGLARTDTQYF. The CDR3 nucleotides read TGCGCCAGCAGCTTGAGTGGACTAGCACGCACAGATACGCAGTATTTT.

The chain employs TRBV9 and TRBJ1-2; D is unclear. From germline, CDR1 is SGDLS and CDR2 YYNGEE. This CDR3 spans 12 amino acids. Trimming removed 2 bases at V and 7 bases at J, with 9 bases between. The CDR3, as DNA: TGTGCCAGCAGCGTTGCCTCGGGTGGCTACACCTTC. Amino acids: CASSVASGGYTF.

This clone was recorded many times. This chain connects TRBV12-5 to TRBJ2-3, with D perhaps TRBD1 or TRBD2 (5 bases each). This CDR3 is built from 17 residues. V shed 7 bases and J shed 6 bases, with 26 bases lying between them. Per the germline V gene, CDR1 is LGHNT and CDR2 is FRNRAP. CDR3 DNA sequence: TGTGCTAGTGCTAACAACCCCCGCGGTGAGGGGATGGATACGCAGTATTTT. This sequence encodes CASANNPRGEGMDTQYF.

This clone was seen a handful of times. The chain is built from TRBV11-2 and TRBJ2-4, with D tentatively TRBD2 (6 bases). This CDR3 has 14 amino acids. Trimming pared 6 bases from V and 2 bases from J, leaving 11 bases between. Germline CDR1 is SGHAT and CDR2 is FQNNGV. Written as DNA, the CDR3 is TGTGCCAGCAGATACGGGAGTCCCAAAAACATTCAGTACTTC. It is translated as CASRYGSPKNIQYF.

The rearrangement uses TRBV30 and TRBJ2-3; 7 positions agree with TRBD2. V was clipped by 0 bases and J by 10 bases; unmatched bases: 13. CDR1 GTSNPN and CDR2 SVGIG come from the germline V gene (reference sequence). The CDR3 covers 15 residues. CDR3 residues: CAWSVPSLKGGPQYF. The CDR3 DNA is TGTGCCTGGAGTGTACCTTCTCTTAAGGGAGGGCCGCAGTATTTT.

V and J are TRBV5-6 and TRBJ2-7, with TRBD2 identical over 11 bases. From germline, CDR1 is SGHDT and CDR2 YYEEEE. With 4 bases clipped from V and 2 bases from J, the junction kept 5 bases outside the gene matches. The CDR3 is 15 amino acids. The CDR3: CASSEGLADTYEQYF. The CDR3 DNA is TGTGCCAGCAGCGAGGGACTAGCGGACACCTACGAGCAGTACTTC.

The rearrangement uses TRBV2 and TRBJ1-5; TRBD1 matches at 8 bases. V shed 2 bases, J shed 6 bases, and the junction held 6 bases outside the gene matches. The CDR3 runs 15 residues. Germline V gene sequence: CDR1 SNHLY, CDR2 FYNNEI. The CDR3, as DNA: TGTGCCAGCAGTGAATGGACAGGGAGTCGTCAGCCCCAGCATTTT. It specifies CASSEWTGSRQPQHF.

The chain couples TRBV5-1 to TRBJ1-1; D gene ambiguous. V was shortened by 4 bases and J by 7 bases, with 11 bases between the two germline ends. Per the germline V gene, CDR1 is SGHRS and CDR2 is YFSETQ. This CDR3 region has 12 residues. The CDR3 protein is CASSHGVDEAFF. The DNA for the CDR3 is TGCGCCAGCAGCCATGGGGTTGATGAAGCTTTCTTT.

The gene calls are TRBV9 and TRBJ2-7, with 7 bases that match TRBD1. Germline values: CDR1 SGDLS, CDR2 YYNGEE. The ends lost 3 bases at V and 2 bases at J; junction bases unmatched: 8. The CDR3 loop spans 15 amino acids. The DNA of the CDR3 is TGTGCCAGCAGCGCCGGACAGGTCGGCACCTACGAGCAGTACTTC. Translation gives CASSAGQVGTYEQYF.

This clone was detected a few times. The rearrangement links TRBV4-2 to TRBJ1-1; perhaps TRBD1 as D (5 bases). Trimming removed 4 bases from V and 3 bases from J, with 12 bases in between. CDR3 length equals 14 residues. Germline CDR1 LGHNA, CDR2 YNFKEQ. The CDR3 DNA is TGTGCCAGCAGCCCCAGGGTAGGGGACACTGAAGCTTTCTTT. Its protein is CASSPRVGDTEAFF.

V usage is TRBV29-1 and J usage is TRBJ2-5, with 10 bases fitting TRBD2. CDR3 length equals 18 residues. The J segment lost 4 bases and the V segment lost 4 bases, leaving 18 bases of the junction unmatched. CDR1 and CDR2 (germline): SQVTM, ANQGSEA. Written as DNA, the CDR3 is TGCAGCGTTGCAGGGGGATGGGGTAAGCGGGAGGGCCGAGAGACCCAGTACTTC. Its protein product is CSVAGGWGKREGRETQYF. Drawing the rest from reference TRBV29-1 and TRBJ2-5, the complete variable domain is SAVISQKPSRDICQRGTSLTIQCQVDSQVTMMFWYRQQPGQSLTLIATANQGSEATYESGFVIDKFPISRPNLTFSTLTVSNMSPEDSSIYLCSVAGGWGKREGRETQYFGPGTRLLVL.

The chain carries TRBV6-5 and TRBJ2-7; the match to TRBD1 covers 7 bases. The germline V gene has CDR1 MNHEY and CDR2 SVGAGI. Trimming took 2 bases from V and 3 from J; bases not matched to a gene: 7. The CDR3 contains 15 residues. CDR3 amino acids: CASSYISRDSYEQYF. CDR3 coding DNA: TGTGCCAGCAGTTACATTAGCCGGGACAGCTACGAGCAGTACTTC.

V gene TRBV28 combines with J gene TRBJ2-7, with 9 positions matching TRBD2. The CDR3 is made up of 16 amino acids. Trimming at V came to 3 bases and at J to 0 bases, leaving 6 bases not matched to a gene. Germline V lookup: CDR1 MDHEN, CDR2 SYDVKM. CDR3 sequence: CASSFSLAGLSYEQYF. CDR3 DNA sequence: TGTGCCAGCAGTTTCAGTCTAGCGGGACTCTCCTACGAGCAGTACTTC. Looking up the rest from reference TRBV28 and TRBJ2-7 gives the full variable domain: DVKVTQSSRYLVKRTGEKVFLECVQDMDHENMFWYRQDPGLGLRLIYFSYDVKMKEKGDIPEGYSVSREKKERFSLILESASTNQTSMYLCASSFSLAGLSYEQYFGPGTRLTVT.